These 20 T cell receptor beta chains were all obtained from the same sample, sequenced in a study of shared clonotypes between healthy human individuals. Repertoires were generated with immunoSEQ multiplex PCR, while TCRdb's copy carries only in-frame clones and drops some. The repertoire holds fewer than 1.8 million clones, with 98% to 99% as singletons. The sequencing sample was made of naive CD4+ T cells sorted from blood. Subset here: CD45RA+ positively selected. These receptors all stem from a man aged 30 to 45 in good health.

The chain recombines TRBV7-9 with TRBJ1-1, with TRBD1 matching 7 bases. Trimming cost V 5 bases and J 7 bases; bases outside gene matches: 10. Germline values: CDR1 SEHNR, CDR2 FQNEAQ (reference sequence). The CDR3 has 14 residues. DNA for the CDR3: TGTGCCAGCAGCCTGGGGGACAGCCGGCGTGAAGCTTTCTTT. It codes for CASSLGDSRREAFF.

The CDR3 sequence: CASSQGSPIAAFF. The CDR3 DNA sequence: TGTGCCAGCAGCCAGGGATCTCCAATCGCGGCTTTCTTT. This sequence joins TRBV7-9 and TRBJ1-1, with a weak D call TRBD1 (5 bases). The CDR3 totals 13 residues. V was cut by 5 bases and J by 11 bases, with 18 bases left in between. Looked up from germline, CDR1 is SEHNR and CDR2 is FQNEAQ (reference sequence).

The chain is built from TRBV6-5 and TRBJ2-1; D remains ambiguous. Germline V gene data show CDR1 as MNHEY and CDR2 as SVGAGI. Trimming removed 2 bases from V and 4 bases from J, with 9 bases in between. This CDR3 contains 14 residues. CDR3 DNA: TGTGCCAGCAGTTACGATCCCCGGTACAATGAGCAGTTCTTC. Translating gives CASSYDPRYNEQFF.

This chain connects TRBV7-7 to TRBJ2-5; weak D call: TRBD2 (6 bases). CDR3 length equals 13 residues. The V end lost 6 bases, the J end lost 7 bases, and 15 bases lay between the germline ends. Germline-derived CDR1 and CDR2 are SSHAT and FNYEAQ (reference sequence). The CDR3 DNA reads TGTGCCAGCAGTCGTTACGGGAGAGGGACCCAGTACTTC. Its protein product is CASSRYGRGTQYF.

CDR3 sequence: CASSPQQGVGATGQFF. The DNA for the CDR3 is TGTGCCAGCTCACCTCAACAGGGTGTCGGCGCGACGGGGCAGTTCTTC. The V call is TRBV18, the J call TRBJ2-1; TRBD1 is a possible D gene (6 bases). The germline V gene has CDR1 KGHSH and CDR2 LQKENI. This CDR3 is built from 16 residues. Trimming left V 3 bases short and J 12 bases short, with 24 bases between.

The rearrangement joins TRBV28 to TRBJ2-7, with no clear D. The V end lost 2 bases, the J end lost 4 bases, and 6 bases lay between the germline ends. This CDR3 region has 12 residues. Germline V gene sequence: CDR1 MDHEN, CDR2 SYDVKM. CDR3 amino acids: CASSLTRYEQYF. CDR3 DNA: TGTGCCAGCAGTTTAACCCGATACGAGCAGTACTTC.

V gene TRBV5-1 combines with J gene TRBJ2-7; D may be TRBD2 (6 bases). CDR1 SGHRS and CDR2 YFSETQ come from the germline V gene. Trimming took off 2 bases at V and 1 base at J, with 13 bases between the two ends. The CDR3 is 15 amino acids. The CDR3: CASSLTIGSSYEQYF. For the CDR3, the DNA is TGCGCCAGCAGCTTAACAATCGGGAGTTCCTACGAGCAGTACTTC.

Note on this clone: Distinct nucleotide sequences in the sample also encode this CDR3. The rearrangement joins TRBV5-4 to TRBJ2-7; D remains ambiguous. The ends were cut back, 0 bases at V and 0 bases at J, with 7 bases in the middle. The CDR3 is made up of 14 amino acids. Germline V gives CDR1 SGHNT, CDR2 YYREEE (reference sequence). CDR3 loop: CASSLDLSSYEQYF. CDR3 sequence (DNA): TGTGCCAGCAGCTTGGACCTCAGCTCCTACGAGCAGTACTTC.

The V gene is TRBV6-1, the J gene TRBJ2-3; D is uncertain. The V end was cut by 3 bases, the J end by 1 base, with 8 bases between. The germline CDR1 and CDR2 sequences are MNHNS and SASEGT. This CDR3 comprises 14 residues. The CDR3 DNA follows: TGTGCCAGCAGTGAGGATATAGGCACAGATACGCAGTATTTT. This gives the protein CASSEDIGTDTQYF.

V and J are TRBV2 and TRBJ2-2; TRBD1 agrees at 8 bases. The germline V gene has CDR1 SNHLY and CDR2 FYNNEI. With V trimmed by 6 bases and J by 5 bases, 5 bases remained unmatched. The CDR3 extends over 14 amino acids. The CDR3 DNA reads as TGTGCCAGCAGACAGGGGGAACGGACCGGGGAGCTGTTTTTT. Its protein product is CASRQGERTGELFF.

This chain connects TRBV6-1 to TRBJ1-5, with D perhaps matching TRBD1 (6 bases). Germline CDR1 is MNHNS and CDR2 is SASEGT. CDR3 length: 13 amino acids. Trimming pared 6 bases from V and 2 bases from J, leaving 8 bases between. As DNA, the CDR3 is TGTGCCAGCAGGCGACAGGGCAATCAGCCCCAGCATTTT. Its protein product is CASRRQGNQPQHF.

The CDR3 reads CASSLEPSTQYF. CDR3 in DNA: TGTGCCAGCAGCTTGGAGCCTAGTACGCAGTATTTT. This chain uses TRBV5-6 with TRBJ2-3; no definite D call. The CDR3 runs 12 residues. The germline V and J ends were trimmed by 0 bases and 8 bases, with 7 bases remaining between them. Germline-derived CDR1 and CDR2 are SGHDT and YYEEEE.

The chain uses TRBV9 and TRBJ1-2, with D possibly being TRBD1 (5 bases). Germline loops: CDR1 SGDLS, CDR2 YYNGEE. V lost 3 bases and J lost 0, with 15 bases in between. CDR3 length: 16 amino acids. The CDR3 sequence is CASSANSGRANYGYTF. CDR3 coding DNA: TGTGCCAGCAGCGCGAATTCGGGCAGGGCTAACTATGGCTACACCTTC.

The J gene is TRBJ2-1, the V gene TRBV14; D not certain. The CDR3 is made up of 11 amino acids. The V and J ends lost 5 bases and 4 bases respectively, with 3 bases between them. Germline loops: CDR1 SGHDN, CDR2 FVKESK. This chain's CDR3 is CASSGYNEQFF. Written as DNA, the CDR3 is TGTGCCAGCAGCGGATACAATGAGCAGTTCTTC.

This clone was counted a single time. The gene calls are TRBV18 and TRBJ2-1; 7 bases are shared with TRBD2. The germline gives CDR1 KGHSH, CDR2 LQKENI. CDR3 size: 14 residues. The V gene end was trimmed by 6 bases and the J gene end by 9 bases; junction bases not matched to a gene: 11. The CDR3 is CASSSRDYVFEQFF. In DNA, the CDR3 is TGTGCCAGCTCTTCCCGGGACTACGTCTTTGAGCAGTTCTTC.

DNA of the CDR3: TGTGCCAGCAGTTACACTAGAAGCACAGATACGCAGTATTTT. Protein product: CASSYTRSTDTQYF. The gene calls are TRBV6-5 and TRBJ2-3, with a tentative D call TRBD2 (5 bases). Looked up from germline, CDR1 is MNHEY and CDR2 is SVGAGI. Trimming cost V 2 bases and J 0 bases, with 6 bases left between them. The CDR3 has 14 residues.

The rearrangement uses TRBV5-1 and TRBJ1-1; 8 nucleotides match TRBD1. V lost 0 bases to trimming and J lost 4 bases; unmatched junction nucleotides: 11. Looked up from germline, CDR1 is SGHRS and CDR2 is YFSETQ. The CDR3 covers 17 residues. The CDR3 spells CASSLGPGGDRITEAFF. The DNA for the CDR3 is TGCGCCAGCAGCTTGGGGCCAGGGGGCGATCGAATCACTGAAGCTTTCTTT.

This sequence joins TRBV9 and TRBJ2-1; TRBD1 aligns across 7 bases. This CDR3 comprises 16 residues. Germline V lookup: CDR1 SGDLS, CDR2 YYNGEE. V gave up 4 bases and J gave up 4 bases; unmatched junction bases: 11. CDR3 DNA: TGTGCCAGCAGCCCCGCTGCTAGGGGGCCGTACAATGAGCAGTTCTTC. Protein product: CASSPAARGPYNEQFF. Using reference TRBV9 and TRBJ2-1 for the parts outside the CDR3, the full variable domain is DSGVTQTPKHLITATGQRVTLRCSPRSGDLSVYWYQQSLDQGLQFLIQYYNGEERAKGNILERFSAQQFPDLHSELNLSSLELGDSALYFCASSPAARGPYNEQFFGPGTRLTVL.

The gene calls are TRBV7-2 and TRBJ1-2; 7 positions agree with TRBD1. CDR3 length equals 14 residues. The V gene end was trimmed by 1 base and the J gene end by 6 bases; junction bases not matched to a gene: 5. CDR1 is SGHTA and CDR2 is FQGNSA in the germline V gene. The CDR3 protein is CASSLEQGRHGYTF. The CDR3 nucleotides are TGTGCCAGCAGCTTAGAACAGGGGCGACATGGCTACACCTTC.

V gene TRBV4-1 combines with J gene TRBJ2-2; D not resolved. The CDR3 has 13 residues. Germline V gene sequence: CDR1 MGHRA, CDR2 YSYEKL. V dropped 0 bases and J dropped 7 bases, with 6 bases sitting between them. CDR3 sequence reads: CASSQEIGGELFF. The CDR3 DNA is TGCGCCAGCAGCCAAGAGATAGGCGGGGAGCTGTTTTTT.